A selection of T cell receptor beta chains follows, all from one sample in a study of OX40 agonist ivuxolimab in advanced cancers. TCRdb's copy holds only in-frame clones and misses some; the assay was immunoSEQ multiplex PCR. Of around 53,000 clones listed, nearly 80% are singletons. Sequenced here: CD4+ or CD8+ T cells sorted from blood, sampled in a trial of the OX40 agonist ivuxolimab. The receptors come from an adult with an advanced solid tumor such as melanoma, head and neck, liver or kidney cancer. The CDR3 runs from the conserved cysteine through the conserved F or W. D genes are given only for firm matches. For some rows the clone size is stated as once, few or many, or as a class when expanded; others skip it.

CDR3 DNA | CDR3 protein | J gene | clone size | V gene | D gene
TGTGCCAGCAGCCCGGAACCGGACGGCTACACCTTC | CASSPEPDGYTF | TRBJ1-2 | once | TRBV7-9 | .
TGTGCCAGCAGCCCACTTAATGGGCCCCTCCACTTT | CASSPLNGPLHF | TRBJ1-6 | . | TRBV7-9 | .
TGTGCCAGCAGGAGGAGTTCGAACACTGAAGCTTTCTTT | CASRRSSNTEAFF | TRBJ1-1 | . | TRBV6-5 | .
TGTGCCAGCAGCTGGAACCGGGATCCATCCACCGGGGAGCTGTTTTTT | CASSWNRDPSTGELFF | TRBJ2-2 | . | TRBV7-2 | .
TGCGCCAGCAGCCAAGGGGACAGTAATGAAAAACTGTTTTTT | CASSQGDSNEKLFF | TRBJ1-4 | . | TRBV4-1 | TRBD1
TGTGCCAGCCGCGCCGCCGGGATGGTCCACAATGAGCAGTTCTTC | CASRAAGMVHNEQFF | TRBJ2-1 | . | TRBV6-1 | .
TGTGCCAGCTCAACAGGGGACCTCTCTGGAAACACCATATATTTT | CASSTGDLSGNTIYF | TRBJ1-3 | . | TRBV18 | TRBD1
TGTGCCAGCAGCCCCAGAAGGGGGCGTTGGGGAAACACCATATATTTT | CASSPRRGRWGNTIYF | TRBJ1-3 | . | TRBV5-8 | TRBD1
TGTGCCAGTACCTCCAGCGGGGGCTGGGAGACCCAGTACTTC | CASTSSGGWETQYF | TRBJ2-5 | few | TRBV19 | TRBD2
TGTGCCAGCAGCCAAGGGCCGGAGGCTGAAGCTTTCTTT | CASSQGPEAEAFF | TRBJ1-1 | . | TRBV14 | .
TGTGCCAGCTCACCAGCCAGTTATAATTCACCCCTCCACTTT | CASSPASYNSPLHF | TRBJ1-6 | . | TRBV18 | .
TGCGCCAGCAGCCAGACGCTAGCGGGAGCGTCCCAAGAGACCCAGTACTTC | CASSQTLAGASQETQYF | TRBJ2-5 | . | TRBV5-1 | TRBD2